This passage covers 17 T cell receptor beta chains from one sample sequenced in a study of T cell changes during pregnancy in multiple sclerosis. Libraries were prepared by immunoSEQ multiplex PCR; TCRdb keeps only in-frame clonotypes and omits some of them. The sample yields 25,000 to 30,000 clones, roughly 89% seen once. The material sequenced was CD4+ T cells from peripheral blood mononuclear cells, taken in the first trimester of pregnancy. All receptors come from a female donor in good health, enrolled as a control in a pregnancy study.

This rearrangement joins TRBV5-1 to TRBJ1-1, with D hard to call. CDR1 and CDR2 from the germline V gene are SGHRS and YFSETQ. CDR3 length: 16 amino acids. V was trimmed by 0 bases and J by 1 base, leaving 13 bases between them. The CDR3 is CASSLVGIAQNTEAFF. The DNA for the CDR3 is TGCGCCAGCAGCTTGGTAGGAATAGCCCAGAACACTGAAGCTTTCTTT.

This chain uses TRBV7-9 with TRBJ1-2; 10 bases fit TRBD1. There are 14 residues in the CDR3. V trimming: 5 bases; J trimming: 5 bases; junction bases outside the gene matches: 5. Germline CDR1 and CDR2: SEHNR and FQNEAQ (reference sequence). The CDR3 is CASSQGQGTYGYTF. Written as DNA, the CDR3 is TGTGCCAGCAGCCAGGGACAGGGGACGTATGGCTACACCTTC.

The chain uses TRBV23-1 and TRBJ1-3; weak D call: TRBD1 (6 bases). TRBV23-1 is placed among ORFs of uncertain function. The CDR3 has 13 amino acids. Between the trimmed V and J ends, which lost 6 bases and 8 bases, there was a span of 14 bases. The CDR3 protein is CASSHRGGHTIYF. The CDR3 region has the DNA TGCGCCAGCAGCCATAGGGGGGGTCACACCATATATTTT.

J is TRBJ2-6 and V is TRBV6-6; the D gene is possibly TRBD2 (5 bases). V lost 7 bases and J 8 bases, leaving 18 bases between the germline ends. Germline CDR1 and CDR2: MNHNY and SVGAGI (reference sequence). The CDR3 is 15 amino acids. The CDR3 here is CASTYGPYGTNVLTF. The CDR3 nucleotides read TGTGCCAGCACCTACGGGCCGTACGGGACCAACGTCCTGACTTTC.

V and J are TRBV7-2 and TRBJ1-5, with D maybe TRBD1 (6 bases). From germline, CDR1 is SGHTA and CDR2 FQGNSA. V lost 2 bases to trimming and J lost 3 bases, with 11 bases between them. The CDR3 consists of 15 residues. The CDR3 DNA follows: TGTGCCAGCAGCTTAACAGGGTCGGACAATCAGCCCCAGCATTTT. Translated, it gives CASSLTGSDNQPQHF. The variable domain in full, completed from reference TRBV7-2 and TRBJ1-5, reads GAGVSQSPSNKVTEKGKDVELRCDPISGHTALYWYRQSLGQGLEFLIYFQGNSAPDKSGLPSDRFSAERTGGSVSTLTIQRTQQEDSAVYLCASSLTGSDNQPQHFGDGTRLSIL.

The V call is TRBV7-2, the J call TRBJ2-5; 8 positions agree with TRBD2. Germline-derived CDR1 and CDR2 are SGHTA and FQGNSA. J lost 2 bases, V lost 7 bases, and 9 bases had no gene match. The CDR3 extends over 15 amino acids. The CDR3: CASTFSGTRQETQYF. CDR3 nucleotides: TGTGCCAGCACCTTCTCAGGGACTAGACAAGAGACCCAGTACTTC.

As for this clone: Other nucleotide sequences in the sample specify the same CDR3. The rearrangement links TRBV5-4 to TRBJ2-5, with 12 bases aligning to TRBD2. Germline V lookup: CDR1 SGHNT, CDR2 YYREEE (reference sequence). This CDR3 region has 16 residues. V shed 3 bases and J 5 bases; nucleotides not matched to a gene: 8. CDR3 sequence (DNA): TGTGCCAGCAGCTCCGGACTAGCGGGAAGGCAGGAGACCCAGTACTTC. This sequence encodes CASSSGLAGRQETQYF.

The V gene is TRBV21-1, the J gene TRBJ2-4; no DNA check was done on the table's D call, TRBD2. TRBV21-1 is listed as a pseudogene. The CDR3 contains 21 residues. This CDR3 reads CASSKAPGLPCRRVAKNIQYF. DNA for the CDR3: TGTGCCAGCAGCAAAGCTCCGGGACTCCCCTGTCGAAGGGTTGCCAAAAACATTCAGTACTTC.

The rearrangement uses TRBV18 and TRBJ2-1; D is unclear. This CDR3 has 14 residues. CDR1 is KGHSH and CDR2 is LQKENI in the germline V gene. Trimming took 0 bases from V and 9 from J, leaving 12 bases between them. Written as DNA, the CDR3 is TGTGCCAGCTCACCACCGTCGACTGAGGCTGAGCAGTTCTTC. Translating gives CASSPPSTEAEQFF.

This clone has just one count. The V call is TRBV18, the J call TRBJ1-6; a weak D match, TRBD1 (5 bases). The germline V gene encodes CDR1 KGHSH and CDR2 LQKENI. Trimming cost V 2 bases and J 10 bases, with 9 bases left between them. The CDR3 runs to 13 residues. The CDR3, as DNA: TGTGCCAGCTCACCAGGGGCTGCCTCACCCCTCCACTTT. This codes for CASSPGAASPLHF. The full variable domain, its missing parts supplied by reference TRBV18 and TRBJ1-6, is NAGVMQNPRHLVRRRGQEARLRCSPMKGHSHVYWYRQLPEEGLKFMVYLQKENIIDESGMPKERFSAEFPKEGPSILRIQQVVRGDSAAYFCASSPGAASPLHFGNGTRLTVT.

The rearrangement uses TRBV7-9 and TRBJ2-7, with TRBD1 identical over 8 bases. With 5 bases clipped from V and 0 bases from J, the junction kept 12 bases outside the gene matches. This CDR3 is built from 17 residues. Germline CDR1 reads SEHNR; CDR2 reads FQNEAQ (reference sequence). CDR3 sequence reads: CASSPKDRDRSSYEQYF. CDR3 bases: TGTGCCAGCAGCCCAAAAGACCGGGACAGGAGCTCCTACGAGCAGTACTTC.

This rearrangement joins TRBV29-1 to TRBJ2-5; 9 bases align to TRBD1. The J segment lost 4 bases and the V segment lost 2 bases, leaving 2 bases of the junction unmatched. Per the germline V gene, CDR1 is SQVTM and CDR2 is ANQGSEA. The CDR3 runs to 13 residues. CDR3 sequence: CSVETGGRETQYF. CDR3 bases: TGCAGCGTTGAAACAGGGGGCAGAGAGACCCAGTACTTC. The entire variable domain, with the rest obtained from reference TRBV29-1 and TRBJ2-5, is as follows: SAVISQKPSRDICQRGTSLTIQCQVDSQVTMMFWYRQQPGQSLTLIATANQGSEATYESGFVIDKFPISRPNLTFSTLTVSNMSPEDSSIYLCSVETGGRETQYFGPGTRLLVL.

The chain couples TRBV15 to TRBJ2-1, with 7 bases lining up with TRBD2. V lost 3 bases and J lost 6; bases outside the gene matches: 5. The germline CDR1 and CDR2 sequences are LNHNV and YYDKDF (reference sequence). CDR3 length equals 14 residues. The CDR3 bases are TGTGCCACCAGCAGGCTAGGGAGGGGCAATGAGCAGTTCTTC. This gives the protein CATSRLGRGNEQFF.

This clone was detected once. The genes are TRBV28 and TRBJ2-7, with a tentative D call TRBD1 (6 bases). The V end lost 6 bases, the J end lost 3 bases, and 18 bases lay between the germline ends. Germline CDR1 MDHEN, CDR2 SYDVKM. The CDR3 loop spans 15 amino acids. The CDR3 sequence is CASSVLGDTNYEQYF. Written as DNA, the CDR3 is TGTGCCAGCAGCGTTCTTGGGGACACCAACTACGAGCAGTACTTC.

The chain carries TRBV5-1 and TRBJ2-1, with 9 bases aligning to TRBD2. The germline CDR1 and CDR2 sequences are SGHRS and YFSETQ. Unmatched junction bases numbered 7, after V lost 1 base and J lost 5 bases. This CDR3 spans 16 amino acids. The CDR3, as DNA: TGCGCCAGCAGCTTGCTTCGACTAGCGGTTGACAATGAGCAGTTCTTC. Protein product: CASSLLRLAVDNEQFF.

This clone was observed a single time. The CDR3 region is CASSQASTNEKLFF. CDR3 in DNA: TGTGCCAGCAGCCAAGCTTCAACTAATGAAAAACTGTTTTTT. The chain carries TRBV6-5 and TRBJ1-4; no definite D call. V gave up 6 bases and J gave up 0 bases, with 8 bases separating them. Germline values: CDR1 MNHEY, CDR2 SVGAGI. The CDR3 loop spans 14 amino acids.

This chain links TRBV9 with TRBJ1-3, with 10 positions matching TRBD1. The CDR3 totals 16 residues. Germline-derived CDR1 and CDR2 are SGDLS and YYNGEE. J was trimmed by 2 bases and V by 3 bases; bases with no gene match: 5. In DNA, the CDR3 is TGTGCCAGCAGCGCTCCCGGGACAGGGGCTGGAAACACCATATATTTT. It translates to CASSAPGTGAGNTIYF.